These 32 T cell receptor beta chains came from one sample sequenced in a study of beta chain features in type 1 diabetes. The sequenced template was cDNA made from the entire isolated RNA. Generated by immunoSEQ multiplex PCR, the TCRdb table keeps only in-frame clones and is missing some. The sample carries about 620,000 clones, 15% to 18% recorded once. Sequenced input: naive CD4+ T cells from blood. The receptors derive from a man younger than 35 in good health.

This clone turned up a few times. V and J are TRBV9 and TRBJ2-7; TRBD1 might be the D (6 bases). The germline V and J ends were trimmed by 4 bases and 3 bases, with 11 bases remaining between them. The CDR3 extends over 13 amino acids. CDR1 is SGDLS, CDR2 YYNGEE, per germline. CDR3 amino acids: CASSTDSFYEQYF. CDR3 nucleotides: TGTGCCAGCAGCACGGACAGTTTCTACGAGCAGTACTTC.

The gene calls are TRBV4-3 and TRBJ2-7, with D maybe TRBD1 (6 bases). Germline CDR1 and CDR2: LGHNA and YSLEER. The CDR3 loop spans 14 amino acids. The V and J ends lost 1 base and 7 bases respectively, with 14 bases between them. CDR3 region: CASSQAPQGVEQYF. The CDR3 DNA sequence: TGCGCCAGCAGCCAAGCCCCACAGGGAGTAGAGCAGTACTTC.

As regards this clone: Other DNA sequences within the sample encode an identical CDR3. The chain couples TRBV9 to TRBJ1-2, with 9 bases aligning to TRBD1. V was clipped by 0 bases and J by 4 bases; unmatched bases: 1. The CDR3 extends over 14 amino acids. Germline-derived CDR1 and CDR2 are SGDLS and YYNGEE. The chain's CDR3 is CASSVDRGLYGYTF. As DNA, the CDR3 is TGTGCCAGCAGCGTAGACAGGGGGCTCTATGGCTACACCTTC.

The chain carries TRBV9 and TRBJ2-1, with D possibly TRBD2 on 6 matching bases. From germline, CDR1 is SGDLS and CDR2 YYNGEE. The length of the CDR3 is 13 residues. V lost 0 bases and J lost 15, with 16 bases in between. As DNA, the CDR3 is TGTGCCAGCAGCGTAGTTCCGGGGGATAGCGGGTTCTTC. This translates into CASSVVPGDSGFF. Full variable domain (outside the CDR3, taken from reference TRBV9 and TRBJ2-1): DSGVTQTPKHLITATGQRVTLRCSPRSGDLSVYWYQQSLDQGLQFLIQYYNGEERAKGNILERFSAQQFPDLHSELNLSSLELGDSALYFCASSVVPGDSGFFGPGTRLTVL.

This clone has just a few counts. The chain recombines TRBV19 with TRBJ2-3, with D unclear. Germline V gene sequence: CDR1 LNHDA, CDR2 SQIVND (reference sequence). Trimming cost V 6 bases and J 5 bases, with 12 bases left between them. This CDR3 comprises 13 residues. The CDR3 loop is CASRGRSEDTQYF. For the CDR3, the DNA is TGTGCCAGTAGGGGCCGGAGTGAAGATACGCAGTATTTT. The full variable domain, with the rest looked up from reference TRBV19 and TRBJ2-3, is DGGITQSPKYLFRKEGQNVTLSCEQNLNHDAMYWYRQDPGQGLRLIYYSQIVNDFQKGDIAEGYSVSREKKESFPLTVTSAQKNPTAFYLCASRGRSEDTQYFGPGTRLTVL.

The CDR3, as DNA: TGTGCCAGCAGCTTAGTTTCTTTGGCTAGTTATGGCTACACCTTC. It translates to CASSLVSLASYGYTF. The chain joins TRBV7-9 to TRBJ1-2; D unresolved. The CDR3 consists of 15 residues. The V end lost 1 base, the J end lost 5 bases, and 14 bases lay between the germline ends. Germline assignment: CDR1 SEHNR and CDR2 FQNEAQ (reference sequence).

This clone was detected only a few times. The CDR3, as DNA: TGTGCCAGCAGCTCGGAGAAACAGAACACCGGGGAGCTGTTTTTT. It yields the protein CASSSEKQNTGELFF. V is TRBV7-8 and J is TRBJ2-2; D gene uncertain. Germline CDR1 is SGHVS and CDR2 is FQNEAQ. The length of the CDR3 is 15 residues. Trimming shortened V by 4 bases and J by 1 base, and 10 bases separated the two germline ends.

The gene calls are TRBV9 and TRBJ1-1; D is uncertain. Germline CDR1 and CDR2: SGDLS and YYNGEE. The CDR3 covers 15 residues. V was cut by 4 bases and J by 4 bases, with 17 bases left in between. The CDR3 DNA reads TGTGCCAGCAGCCCCCGTAGGGTCGGAGGCACTGAAGCTTTCTTT. This translates into CASSPRRVGGTEAFF.

The CDR3 loop is CASSRTGQGTYEQYF. In DNA, the CDR3 is TGTGCCAGCAGCCGAACCGGACAGGGAACCTACGAGCAGTACTTC. This chain uses TRBV4-2 with TRBJ2-7; 8 bases line up with TRBD1. The germline V gene encodes CDR1 LGHNA and CDR2 YNFKEQ. The CDR3 extends over 15 amino acids. J lost 2 bases, V lost 4 bases, and 7 bases had no gene match.

This clone was observed a few times. V and J are TRBV15 and TRBJ1-5, with D tentatively TRBD1 (5 bases). CDR3 length: 17 residues. From germline, CDR1 is LNHNV and CDR2 YYDKDF (reference sequence). With 0 bases removed from V and 7 bases from J, the gap between germline ends came to 19 bases. CDR3 DNA: TGTGCCACCAGCAGAGACCACGCGGGGGGGGTTGGCCAGCCCCAGCATTTT. Translation: CATSRDHAGGVGQPQHF.

A few counts support this clone. The V call is TRBV7-2, the J call TRBJ1-2; 8 nucleotides match TRBD1. CDR3 length: 15 residues. V trimming: 1 base; J trimming: 8 bases; junction bases outside the gene matches: 9. In germline, CDR1 is SGHTA, CDR2 FQGNSA. This chain's CDR3 is CASSLVRGQGGGYTF. CDR3 DNA: TGTGCCAGCAGCTTAGTAAGAGGACAGGGCGGCGGCTACACCTTC.

The genes are TRBV7-2 and TRBJ2-7; 10 bases line up with TRBD2. Germline trimming cut 1 base from V and 6 bases from J; bases unmatched to any gene: 9. The germline V gene has CDR1 SGHTA and CDR2 FQGNSA. The CDR3 consists of 16 residues. The CDR3 loop reads CASSLEGLAGAVEQYF. The CDR3 DNA reads as TGTGCCAGCAGCTTAGAAGGTCTAGCGGGAGCTGTCGAGCAGTACTTC.

This clone was seen more than once but under ten times. This rearrangement joins TRBV7-2 to TRBJ1-4; no firm D call. CDR1 and CDR2 from the germline V gene are SGHTA and FQGNSA. The ends were cut back, 3 bases at V and 8 bases at J, with 16 bases in the middle. The CDR3 runs to 15 residues. CDR3 in amino acids: CASSFQREGWEKLFF. CDR3 in DNA: TGTGCCAGCAGCTTTCAAAGGGAGGGTTGGGAAAAACTGTTTTTT.

This clone was seen a handful of times. V and J are TRBV28 and TRBJ1-1, with D possibly matching TRBD1 (5 bases). V gave up 6 bases and J gave up 10 bases, with 15 bases separating them. Germline V gives CDR1 MDHEN, CDR2 SYDVKM. CDR3 length: 12 amino acids. This CDR3 is CASSLLRDLAFF. The CDR3 DNA reads TGTGCCAGCAGCTTACTCCGGGACTTAGCTTTCTTT. The variable domain in full, completed from reference TRBV28 and TRBJ1-1, reads DVKVTQSSRYLVKRTGEKVFLECVQDMDHENMFWYRQDPGLGLRLIYFSYDVKMKEKGDIPEGYSVSREKKERFSLILESASTNQTSMYLCASSLLRDLAFFGQGTRLTVV.

V is TRBV18 and J is TRBJ1-5, with 8 positions matching TRBD1. Germline V CDR1 and CDR2: KGHSH, LQKENI. The CDR3 runs to 15 residues. Losses at the gene ends were 4 bases for V and 5 bases for J; bases not matched to a gene: 7. CDR3 residues: CASSLWTGLDQPQHF. DNA of the CDR3: TGTGCCAGCTCACTTTGGACAGGGCTGGATCAGCCCCAGCATTTT.

This clone was seen only a few times. This sequence joins TRBV6-5 and TRBJ1-6; D not resolved. The V and J ends lost 2 bases and 13 bases respectively, with 9 bases between them. The length of the CDR3 is 12 residues. CDR1 and CDR2 (germline): MNHEY, SVGAGI. Here the CDR3 DNA reads TGTGCCAGCAGTTACAAGGGCCGCCCCCTCCACTTT. Protein sequence: CASSYKGRPLHF.

The chain recombines TRBV4-3 with TRBJ2-1, with TRBD2 identical over 15 bases. Trimming removed 3 bases from V and 1 base from J; junction bases left unmatched: 10. CDR3 length: 20 residues. Per germline, CDR1 LGHNA and CDR2 YSLEER. The DNA of the CDR3 is TGCGCCAGCAGCCAGAACCCGGGACTAGCGGGGGGCCGATCCTACAATGAGCAGTTCTTC. It yields the protein CASSQNPGLAGGRSYNEQFF.

This rearrangement joins TRBV28 to TRBJ2-3; D is unresolved. Germline CDR1 is MDHEN and CDR2 is SYDVKM. Between the trimmed V and J ends, which lost 2 bases and 0 bases, there was a span of 9 bases. The CDR3 length is 15 residues. This CDR3 is CASSLSPLSTDTQYF. CDR3 bases: TGTGCCAGCAGTTTAAGTCCTCTAAGCACAGATACGCAGTATTTT.

In DNA, the CDR3 is TGTGCCAGCAGTCAAATCAAGTCTGAAGCTTTCTTT. Its protein product is CASSQIKSEAFF. The chain couples TRBV28 to TRBJ1-1, with D unclear. This CDR3 comprises 12 residues. Germline CDR1 is MDHEN and CDR2 is SYDVKM. The V end was cut by 5 bases, the J end by 6 bases, with 10 bases between. Looking up the rest from reference TRBV28 and TRBJ1-1 gives the full variable domain: DVKVTQSSRYLVKRTGEKVFLECVQDMDHENMFWYRQDPGLGLRLIYFSYDVKMKEKGDIPEGYSVSREKKERFSLILESASTNQTSMYLCASSQIKSEAFFGQGTRLTVV.

In this sample, this clone turned up a few times. The chain combines TRBV27 with TRBJ2-7; 12 nucleotides agree with TRBD2. Germline loops: CDR1 MNHEY, CDR2 SMNVEV (reference sequence). After removal of 4 bases from V and 0 bases from J, the junction contained 4 bases not matched to a gene. The CDR3 contains 16 residues. This CDR3 is CASSSWTSGNSYEQYF. CDR3 DNA sequence: TGTGCCAGCAGTTCCTGGACTAGCGGGAACTCCTACGAGCAGTACTTC.

The table lists this clone with a few counts. This chain uses TRBV7-2 with TRBJ2-5; 8 bases are a match to TRBD2. J was trimmed by 5 bases and V by 5 bases; bases with no gene match: 7. Germline V gene sequence: CDR1 SGHTA, CDR2 FQGNSA. The CDR3 is 14 amino acids. In DNA, the CDR3 is TGTGCCAGCAGCCACGGGAGGGCCGGTGAGACCCAGTACTTC. Protein product: CASSHGRAGETQYF.

This chain links TRBV15 with TRBJ2-1; D gene uncertain. V shed 1 base and J shed 3 bases, with 16 bases lying between them. Germline V gene sequence: CDR1 LNHNV, CDR2 YYDKDF (reference sequence). There are 17 residues in the CDR3. The CDR3 sequence: CATSRVATGPDYNEQFF. The DNA of the CDR3 is TGTGCCACCAGCAGAGTCGCCACCGGGCCAGACTACAATGAGCAGTTCTTC.

This clone was recorded a few times. The V call is TRBV2, the J call TRBJ2-1, with TRBD2 identical over 12 bases. The CDR3 loop spans 18 amino acids. Losses at the gene ends were 6 bases for V and 8 bases for J; bases not matched to a gene: 17. Germline V gene data show CDR1 as SNHLY and CDR2 as FYNNEI. The CDR3 sequence: CASSRLAGELFGGHEQFF. CDR3 nucleotide sequence: TGTGCCAGCAGCCGACTAGCGGGAGAATTATTTGGGGGCCATGAGCAGTTCTTC. Complete variable domain (other parts from reference TRBV2 and TRBJ2-1): EPEVTQTPSHQVTQMGQEVILRCVPISNHLYFYWYRQILGQKVEFLVSFYNNEISEKSEIFDDQFSVERPDGSNFTLKIRSTKLEDSAMYFCASSRLAGELFGGHEQFFGPGTRLTVL.

The chain combines TRBV9 with TRBJ1-1; TRBD1 is a possible D gene (6 bases). Germline lookup yields CDR1 SGDLS and CDR2 YYNGEE. The CDR3 has 16 amino acids. V was trimmed by 0 bases and J by 1 base, leaving 13 bases between them. This CDR3 is CASSVEARTANTEAFF. The CDR3 DNA is TGTGCCAGCAGCGTAGAGGCTCGGACAGCGAACACTGAAGCTTTCTTT.

This clone was recorded a few times. J is TRBJ1-1 and V is TRBV12-5, with D unclear. CDR3 size: 15 residues. Germline CDR1 LGHNT, CDR2 FRNRAP. V lost 7 bases and J 3 bases, leaving 18 bases between the germline ends. CDR3 sequence (DNA): TGTGCTAGTGCCCTGGGAAGGGCTGGGGACACTGAAGCTTTCTTT. Its protein product is CASALGRAGDTEAFF.

This clone turned up a few times. V is TRBV7-2 and J is TRBJ2-5, with TRBD1 identical over 7 bases. The CDR3 is made up of 14 amino acids. Trimming cost V 6 bases and J 3 bases; bases outside gene matches: 7. CDR1 is SGHTA, CDR2 FQGNSA, per germline. CDR3 nucleotide sequence: TGTGCCAGCAGTGGGGGACAGAGGAAAGAGACCCAGTACTTC. It codes for CASSGGQRKETQYF.

This clone was seen a few times. The rearrangement links TRBV6-5 to TRBJ1-4; no clear D gene. This CDR3 comprises 14 residues. Germline V gene data show CDR1 as MNHEY and CDR2 as SVGAGI. V lost 7 bases to trimming and J lost 7 bases, with 16 bases between them. In DNA form, the CDR3 reads TGTGCCAGCATCGGGGAAGGGAGTGGTGAAAAACTGTTTTTT. It is translated as CASIGEGSGEKLFF.

This clone has more than one count but fewer than ten. The chain couples TRBV19 to TRBJ2-7, with TRBD1 identical over 7 bases. The germline V gene has CDR1 LNHDA and CDR2 SQIVND (reference sequence). This CDR3 is built from 12 residues. V was clipped by 8 bases and J by 4 bases; unmatched bases: 5. CDR3 coding DNA: TGTGCCAGTCTGGACAGGTCTTACGAGCAGTACTTC. It encodes CASLDRSYEQYF.

The genes are TRBV11-1 and TRBJ2-5; D perhaps matches TRBD1 (7 bases). V was shortened by 4 bases and J by 6 bases, with 15 bases between the two germline ends. CDR3 length: 14 residues. Germline V gene lookup returns CDR1 SGHAT and CDR2 FQDESV (reference sequence). The CDR3 spells CASSWRGRGQTQYF. In DNA, the CDR3 is TGTGCCAGCAGCTGGAGGGGGCGAGGACAGACCCAGTACTTC.

The V gene is TRBV6-1, the J gene TRBJ1-1; 7 bases agree with TRBD1. The CDR3 is 13 amino acids. With 2 bases clipped from V and 7 bases from J, the junction kept 4 bases outside the gene matches. Germline V gene sequence: CDR1 MNHNS, CDR2 SASEGT. As DNA, the CDR3 is TGTGCCAGCAGTGAAAGTGCAGGGGGTGAAGCTTTCTTT. Amino acids: CASSESAGGEAFF.

This clone was counted between two and nine times. The chain joins TRBV5-5 to TRBJ2-4; 8 bases match TRBD1. There are 14 residues in the CDR3. Germline loops: CDR1 SGHKS, CDR2 YYEKEE (reference sequence). Trimming at V came to 4 bases and at J to 9 bases, leaving 9 bases not matched to a gene. As DNA, the CDR3 is TGTGCCAGCAGCATTGGACAGGGTGCGGGCATTCAGTACTTC. This encodes CASSIGQGAGIQYF.

The table lists this clone with a count of one. As DNA, the CDR3 is TGTGCCAGCAGCTTAACTCCAGGCTTACACTATGGCTACACCTTC. Translating gives CASSLTPGLHYGYTF. V usage is TRBV7-3 and J usage is TRBJ1-2; D remains unclear. There are 15 residues in the CDR3. V was cut by 0 bases and J by 3 bases, with 11 bases left in between. CDR1 and CDR2 (germline): SGHTA, FQGTGA.